This T cell receptor beta chain was found in a study of monozygotic twins with inflammatory bowel disease. Study-wide results and caveats: Especially where disease activity was present, IBD patients had fewer clonotypes in common with others than healthy twins did.

The CDR3 runs 12 residues. Per germline, CDR1 SGHKS and CDR2 YYEKEE (reference sequence). Using the 5' RACE reads, TCRdb records one entry per CDR3 protein without DNA. This sample contains 440,000 or so distinct CDR3 sequences. A note on this clonotype: Its specificity is unknown.

This TCR derives from a human donor with ulcerative colitis or Crohn's disease, or a healthy co-twin of an affected twin (not recorded which). The V and J genes are TRBV5-5 and TRBJ1-1; TCRdb returns TRBD1, unconfirmable since there is no DNA. The sample was blood. The CDR3 loop reads CASSLVQGEAFF.